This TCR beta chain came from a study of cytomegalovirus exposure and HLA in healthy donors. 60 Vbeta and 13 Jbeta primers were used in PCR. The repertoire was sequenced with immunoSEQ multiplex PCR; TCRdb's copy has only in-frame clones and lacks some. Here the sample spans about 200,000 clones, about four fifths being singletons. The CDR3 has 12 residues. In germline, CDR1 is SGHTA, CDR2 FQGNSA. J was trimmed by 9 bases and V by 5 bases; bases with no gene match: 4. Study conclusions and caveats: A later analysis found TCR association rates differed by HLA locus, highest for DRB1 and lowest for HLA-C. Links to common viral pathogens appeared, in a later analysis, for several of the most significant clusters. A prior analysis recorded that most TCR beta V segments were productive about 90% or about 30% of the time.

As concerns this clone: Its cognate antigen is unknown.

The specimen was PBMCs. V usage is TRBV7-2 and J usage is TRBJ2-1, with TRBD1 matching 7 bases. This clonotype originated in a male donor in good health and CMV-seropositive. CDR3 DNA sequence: TGTGCCAGCAGCCCTAACAGGGGTGAGCAGTTCTTC. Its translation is CASSPNRGEQFF.